These T cell receptor beta chains were read from a single sample in a study of blood T cell repertoires in COVID-19. Some clones are missing from TCRdb's copy, which holds only in-frame ones; the method was immunoSEQ multiplex PCR. Of 140,000 to 150,000 clones in the sample, over 65% were seen once. Material: PBMCs or T cells enriched from blood (not recorded which). Receptors were obtained from a woman in her forties or fifties who had recovered from COVID-19. Each CDR3 is given with its conserved first and last residue. The order of the fields is J gene, D gene, clone size, V gene, CDR3 DNA, CDR3 protein. A D gene is named only where the DNA matches it firmly. Clone size is given for some rows only: seen once, a few or many times, or a class if the clone is expanded.

TRBJ1-4 | TRBD1 | many | TRBV5-1 | TGCGCCAGCAGCCCCGGGACAGGGTCGATTGGTGAAAAACTGTTTTTT | CASSPGTGSIGEKLFF
TRBJ1-1 | . | . | TRBV5-1 | TGCGCCAGCAGCTTGGGACAGGACCCTGAAGCTTTCTTT | CASSLGQDPEAFF
TRBJ1-2 | TRBD1 | . | TRBV7-2 | TGTGCCAGCAGCCCCACAGGGGGCGCGCGGTATGGCTACACCTTC | CASSPTGGARYGYTF
TRBJ1-3 | . | . | TRBV3-1/TRBV3-2 | TGTGCCAGCAGCCGGGACTGGGAATCAGGAAACACCATATATTTT | CASSRDWESGNTIYF
TRBJ2-7 | . | . | TRBV3-1/TRBV3-2 | TGTGCCAGCAGCCGCTTCGGGATATCCTACGAGCAGTACTTC | CASSRFGISYEQYF
TRBJ1-1 | . | . | TRBV7-9 | TGTGCCAGCAGCTCACGACAGCTAAACACTGAAGCTTTCTTT | CASSSRQLNTEAFF
TRBJ2-5 | . | . | TRBV4-2 | TGTGCCAGCAGCCAAGAAAGTTTGACTAGCCAAGAGACCCAGTACTTC | CASSQESLTSQETQYF
TRBJ1-2 | . | . | TRBV28 | TGTGCCAGCAGTTTTTCGCGGGGGCCTACGCCTCCTAACTATGGCTACACCTTC | CASSFSRGPTPPNYGYTF
TRBJ2-5 | . | . | TRBV11-1 | TGTGCCAGCAGCCAAAGAGGGAAAGAGACCCAGTACTTC | CASSQRGKETQYF
TRBJ2-1 | TRBD2 | . | TRBV7-3 | TGTGCCAGCAGTCGTAGCGGGGGGATATCCTACAATGAGCAGTTCTTC | CASSRSGGISYNEQFF
TRBJ1-5 | TRBD1 | . | TRBV24-1 | TGTGCCACCAGTGAGTCCGGGACAGGGGGCGATCAGCCCCAGCATTTT | CATSESGTGGDQPQHF
TRBJ2-7 | TRBD1 | once | TRBV27 | TGTGCCAGCAGTGAAATCACGGGACAGATTAGCTACGAGCAGTACTTC | CASSEITGQISYEQYF
TRBJ1-2 | . | . | TRBV5-1 | TGCGCCAGCAGCTTGAGTAGGGTAGCGGATGGCTACACCTTC | CASSLSRVADGYTF
TRBJ2-7 | . | . | TRBV5-6 | TGTGCCAGCAGCTCTCAACAGGGATACGAGCAGTACTTC | CASSSQQGYEQYF
TRBJ1-4 | . | . | TRBV19 | TGTGCCAGTAGTTCGGATGAAAAACTGTTTTTT | CASSSDEKLFF
TRBJ1-5 | . | . | TRBV21-1 | TGTGCCAGCAGCAAAGAGGAACGGGAGGTAATTAGCAATCAGCCCCAGCATTTT | CASSKEEREVISNQPQHF
TRBJ2-3 | TRBD2 | . | TRBV7-3 | TGTGCCAGCAGCTTCATAGCGGGAGCCACAGATACGCAGTATTTT | CASSFIAGATDTQYF
TRBJ2-1 | . | . | TRBV19 | TGTGCCAGTAGTATAGGGCGGGACAATGAGCAGTTCTTC | CASSIGRDNEQFF
TRBJ2-1 | TRBD1 | . | TRBV7-3 | TGTGCCAGCAGCCAGACAGGGGTCAATGAGCAGTTCTTC | CASSQTGVNEQFF
TRBJ1-1 | . | . | TRBV25-1 | TGTGCCAGCAGTGAATTGGACCCAGGGGTAACTGAAGCTTTCTTT | CASSELDPGVTEAFF
TRBJ2-1 | TRBD2 | . | TRBV20-1 | TGCAGTGCTAGTCTACTAGCGGGGAGCTCCTACAATGAGCAGTTCTTC | CSASLLAGSSYNEQFF
TRBJ2-7 | . | . | TRBV29-1 | TGCAGCGTTGACGGCGGCGGCCACGAGCAGTACTTC | CSVDGGGHEQYF
TRBJ1-2 | TRBD1 | . | TRBV6-5 | TGTGCCAGCGGACAGGGGTGGGACTATGGCTACACCTTC | CASGQGWDYGYTF
TRBJ2-1 | TRBD2 | few | TRBV5-1 | TGCGCCAGCAGCTTGGTGGCGGGGGGTCACAATGAGCAGTTCTTC | CASSLVAGGHNEQFF
TRBJ1-2 | TRBD1 | . | TRBV7-2 | TGTGCCAGCAGCTCATACAGGGGTGATGAAAATGGCTACACCTTC | CASSSYRGDENGYTF
TRBJ1-2 | . | once | TRBV7-6 | TGTGCCAGCAGACCAGGGGTGTCTCCCAGGGGCGAGAACAGCTATGGCTACACCTTC | CASRPGVSPRGENSYGYTF
TRBJ1-6 | TRBD1 | . | TRBV3-1/TRBV3-2 | TGTGCCAGCAGCCTGAGGGACAGGGAGGGTTCACCCCTCCACTTT | CASSLRDREGSPLHF
TRBJ2-5 | . | . | TRBV5-4 | TGTGCCAGCAGCTTGAGGCTCGGGGAACAAGAGACCCAGTACTTC | CASSLRLGEQETQYF
TRBJ2-7 | TRBD1 | . | TRBV6-5 | TGTGCCAGCAGCACAAGACAGGGGGGGGCCTACGAGCAGTACTTC | CASSTRQGGAYEQYF
TRBJ1-2 | . | . | TRBV2 | TGTGCCAGCAGTCGGCAGGGAGGAGACGGCTACACCTTC | CASSRQGGDGYTF
TRBJ1-2 | . | . | TRBV19 | TGTGCCAGTAGTGTTTCGGTTGCGCCAAATGGCTACACCTTC | CASSVSVAPNGYTF
TRBJ2-2 | . | few | TRBV7-3 | TGTGCCAGCAGCCCAAACGCCCCACAGTCCGGGGAGCTGTTTTTT | CASSPNAPQSGELFF
TRBJ2-1 | . | . | TRBV11-3 | TGTGCCAGCAGCTTATCGGGGGGCGCCTACAATGAGCAGTTCTTC | CASSLSGGAYNEQFF
TRBJ1-2 | . | once | TRBV28 | TGTGCCAGCAGCGTAAGACAGGCCAACTATGGCTACACCTTC | CASSVRQANYGYTF
TRBJ1-5 | . | . | TRBV28 | TGTGCCAGCAGGGAGGACAATCAGCCCCAGCATTTT | CASREDNQPQHF
TRBJ1-2 | . | . | TRBV2 | TGTGCCAGCAGAGATACAGGGAACTATGGCTACACCTTC | CASRDTGNYGYTF
TRBJ2-7 | . | . | TRBV5-1 | TGCGCCAGCAGCCCCATCGTCGGGGAACCCTACGAGCAGTACTTC | CASSPIVGEPYEQYF
TRBJ2-7 | TRBD1 | . | TRBV19 | TGTGCCAGTAACCGACAGGGGAGCTCCTACGAGCAGTACTTC | CASNRQGSSYEQYF
TRBJ1-1 | . | . | TRBV7-2 | TGTGCCAGCAGCTTAGCCGAGGCCACTGAAGCTTTCTTT | CASSLAEATEAFF
TRBJ2-2 | TRBD1 | . | TRBV28 | TGTGCCAGCAGTCTTCTCTCCGGGACAGAGTCCGGGGAGCTGTTTTTT | CASSLLSGTESGELFF
TRBJ1-4 | TRBD1 | once | TRBV30 | TGTGCCTTAGGGACAGGGAACGAAAAACTGTTTTTT | CALGTGNEKLFF
TRBJ1-5 | TRBD1 | . | TRBV28 | TGTGCCAGCAGTGCATGGGACAGGGGGGATCAGCCCCAGCATTTT | CASSAWDRGDQPQHF
TRBJ1-5 | TRBD1 | . | TRBV5-5 | TGTGCCAGCAGCCCCAGGGGGCCCCCGGATCAGCCCCAGCATTTT | CASSPRGPPDQPQHF